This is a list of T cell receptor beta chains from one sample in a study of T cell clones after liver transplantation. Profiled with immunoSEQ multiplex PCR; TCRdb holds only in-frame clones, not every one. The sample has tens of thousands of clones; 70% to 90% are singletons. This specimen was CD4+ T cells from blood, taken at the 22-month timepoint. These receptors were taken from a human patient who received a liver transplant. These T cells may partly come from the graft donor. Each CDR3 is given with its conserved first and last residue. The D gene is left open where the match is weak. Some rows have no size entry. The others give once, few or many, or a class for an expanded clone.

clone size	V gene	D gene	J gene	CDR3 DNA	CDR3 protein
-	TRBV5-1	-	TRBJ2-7	TGCGCCAGCAGCCGGGACTCCGGGTCCTACGAGCAGTACTTC	CASSRDSGSYEQYF
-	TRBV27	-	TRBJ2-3	TGTGCCAGCAGTTTATCTCCGGATTTTGCCTCCACAGATACGCAGTATTTT	CASSLSPDFASTDTQYF
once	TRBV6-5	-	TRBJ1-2	TGTGCCAGCAGTTACACGGCCCGCGCGGGTCACTTC	CASSYTARAGHF
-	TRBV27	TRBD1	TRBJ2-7	TGTGCCAGCGGCTTAATCGAGGGGACAGGGGGCACCCCCTACGAGCAGTACTTC	CASGLIEGTGGTPYEQYF
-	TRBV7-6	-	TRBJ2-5	TGTGCCAGCAGCTTAAGGGTCATGGAGACCCAGTACTTC	CASSLRVMETQYF
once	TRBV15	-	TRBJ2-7	TGTGCCACCAGCAGGGAGAAGGGTCCGTACGAGCAGTACTTC	CATSREKGPYEQYF
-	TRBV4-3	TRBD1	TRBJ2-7	TGCGCCAGCAGCCGGGGACAGGGGACTTCGCCCTACGAGCAGTACTTC	CASSRGQGTSPYEQYF
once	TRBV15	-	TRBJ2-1	TGTGCCACCAGCAGAGATCTTGTGCCTCTCAGCTCCTACAATGAGCAGTTCTTC	CATSRDLVPLSSYNEQFF
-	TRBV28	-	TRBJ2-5	TGTGCCAGCGCCTCCAGGGCAAGTGAGACCCAGTACTTC	CASASRASETQYF
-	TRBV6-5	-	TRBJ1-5	TGTGCCAGCAGCCCCATGGGACGGCAGCCCCAGCATTTT	CASSPMGRQPQHF
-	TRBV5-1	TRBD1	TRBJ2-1	TGCGCCAGCAGCTGGCAGGGGGCTTACAATGAGCAGTTCTTC	CASSWQGAYNEQFF
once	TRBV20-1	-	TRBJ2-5	TGCAGTGCTAGCTCGCAAGAGACCCAGTACTTC	CSASSQETQYF
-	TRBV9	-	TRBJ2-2	TGTGCCAGCAGCCCCCTCGATACTCGGAACGGCGGGGAGCTGTTTTTT	CASSPLDTRNGGELFF
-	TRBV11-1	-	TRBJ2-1	TGTGCCAGCAGCGGCCAGGGACCGAGGGAGCAGTTCTTC	CASSGQGPREQFF
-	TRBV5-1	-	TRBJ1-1	TGCGCCAGCACACCCCGAGGGGGGGGGCGAGGTGAAGCTTTCTTT	CASTPRGGGRGEAFF
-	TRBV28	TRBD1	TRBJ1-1	TGTGCCGGGAGGACAGGAAACACTGAAGCTTTCTTT	CAGRTGNTEAFF
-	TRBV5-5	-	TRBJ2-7	TGTGCCAGCAGCTTGGACCCTTTCGAGGGAGTCTACGAGCAGTACTTC	CASSLDPFEGVYEQYF
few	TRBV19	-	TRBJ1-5	TGTGCCAGTAGTCCACAGGGTGCTCAGCCCCAGCATTTT	CASSPQGAQPQHF
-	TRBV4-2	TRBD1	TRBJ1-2	TGTGCCAGCAGCCAAGGGCCCCCTGGACAGGGGGTAGGTGGCTACACCTTC	CASSQGPPGQGVGGYTF
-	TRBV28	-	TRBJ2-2	TGTGCCAGCACCTCGGGTCGGCTCGGGGAGCTGTTTTTT	CASTSGRLGELFF
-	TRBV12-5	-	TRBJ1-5	TGTGCTAGTGGTTTGGTACGTTCTTCGGGCAATCAGCCCCAGCATTTT	CASGLVRSSGNQPQHF
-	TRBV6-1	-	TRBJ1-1	TGTGCCAGCAGGGTTACGGGTAACACTGAAGCTTTCTTT	CASRVTGNTEAFF
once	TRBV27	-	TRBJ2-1	TGTGCCAGCAGTTGGGACGTCTACAATGAGCAGTTCTTC	CASSWDVYNEQFF
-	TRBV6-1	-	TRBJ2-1	TGTGCCAGCAGTGAAGCGCTCAGTCACGGGGGCTATGAGCAGTTCTTC	CASSEALSHGGYEQFF
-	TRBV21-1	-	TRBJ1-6	TGTGCCAGCAGCGCCTATTACAGGGGGCACCTTGGGCCCCTCCACTTT	CASSAYYRGHLGPLHF
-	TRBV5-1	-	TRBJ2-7	TGCGCCAGCAGCTTGGTCTCTCAAGACTACGAGCAGTACTTC	CASSLVSQDYEQYF
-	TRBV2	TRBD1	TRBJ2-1	TGTGCCAGCAGTGCCCCAGGGGGCGTTTACAATGAGCAGTTCTTC	CASSAPGGVYNEQFF
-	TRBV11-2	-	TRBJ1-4	TGTGCCAGCAGCGGAAGTACAACTAATGAAAAACTGTTTTTT	CASSGSTTNEKLFF
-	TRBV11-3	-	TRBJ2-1	TGTGCCAGCAGCCCAAACCCTCAGATTAATGAGCAGTTCTTC	CASSPNPQINEQFF
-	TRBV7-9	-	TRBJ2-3	TGTGCCAGCAGCCCGATGGGCAAGCGGAACACAGATACGCAGTATTTT	CASSPMGKRNTDTQYF
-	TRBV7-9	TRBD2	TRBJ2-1	TGTGCCAGCAGCATAGGGACTAGCGGGAGATGGGGACACAATGAGCAGTTCTTC	CASSIGTSGRWGHNEQFF
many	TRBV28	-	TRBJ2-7	TGTGCCAGCAGTTTAGGGGGGGCGCTTAAAGAGCAGTACTTC	CASSLGGALKEQYF
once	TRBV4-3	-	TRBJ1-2	TGCGCCAGCAGCCCGGGGACCCGCCGGGAGGGCTACACCTTC	CASSPGTRREGYTF
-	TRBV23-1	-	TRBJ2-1	TGCGCCAGCAGTCCAGTAAGTTCCTACAATGAGCAGTTCTTC	CASSPVSSYNEQFF
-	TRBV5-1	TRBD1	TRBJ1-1	TGCGCCAGCAGCTGGGGACAGGGGAACACTGAAGCTTTCTTT	CASSWGQGNTEAFF
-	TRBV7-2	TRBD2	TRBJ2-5	TGTGCCAGCAGCCTTAGCGGGGGGTCAGAGACCCAGTACTTC	CASSLSGGSETQYF
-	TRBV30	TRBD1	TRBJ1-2	TGTGCCTGGGCAACAGGGGGCGGCTACACCTTC	CAWATGGGYTF
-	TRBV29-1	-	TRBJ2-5	TGCAGCGTGGGAGTGGGCTTGAGTGAGACCCAGTACTTC	CSVGVGLSETQYF
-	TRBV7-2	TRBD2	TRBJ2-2	TGTGCCAGCAGCCCCCGTCGGCTAGCGGCGAACACCGGGGAGCTGTTTTTT	CASSPRRLAANTGELFF
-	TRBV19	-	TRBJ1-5	TGTGCCAGTCTGGGCCACCAGCCCCAGCATTTT	CASLGHQPQHF
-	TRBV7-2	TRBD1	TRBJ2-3	TGTGCCAGCAGCTTAAGGGGGCCGACAGATACGCAGTATTTT	CASSLRGPTDTQYF
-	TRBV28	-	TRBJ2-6	TGTGCCAGCAGTTTCCGCCTCGGCGGGGCCAACGTCCTGACTTTC	CASSFRLGGANVLTF
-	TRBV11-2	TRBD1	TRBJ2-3	TGTGCCAGCAGTGACAGGGGGCTCACAGATACGCAGTATTTT	CASSDRGLTDTQYF
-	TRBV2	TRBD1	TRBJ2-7	TGTGCCAGCACACCGGGACAGGCGACAGTGTACGAGCAGTACTTC	CASTPGQATVYEQYF
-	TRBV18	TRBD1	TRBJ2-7	TGTGCCAGCTCACTGCCGGGACAGGTCAACTACGAGCAGTACTTC	CASSLPGQVNYEQYF
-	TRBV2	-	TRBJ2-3	TGTGCCACCACACTTAATTCAGATACGCAGTATTTT	CATTLNSDTQYF
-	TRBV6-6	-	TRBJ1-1	TGTGCCAGCAGTTCCCCTCCTTGGGGGTTGTTGGTGGCTTTCTTT	CASSSPPWGLLVAFF
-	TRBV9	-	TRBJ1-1	TGTGCCAGCAGCGAGGGGTGGGCAGGTTCAGCTTTCTTT	CASSEGWAGSAFF
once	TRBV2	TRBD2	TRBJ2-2	TGTGCCAGCAGTGGGACTAGCGACACCGGGGAGCTGTTTTTT	CASSGTSDTGELFF
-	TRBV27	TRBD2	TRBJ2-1	TGTGCCAGCAGTATCCCGGGACTATTCAATGAGCAGTTCTTC	CASSIPGLFNEQFF
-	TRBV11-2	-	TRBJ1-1	TGTGCCAGCAGCTTGTCCAGGGCGGCGAACACTGAAGCTTTCTTT	CASSLSRAANTEAFF
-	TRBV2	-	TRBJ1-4	TGTGCCAGCGACCGGGGGTATGAAAAACTGTTTTTT	CASDRGYEKLFF
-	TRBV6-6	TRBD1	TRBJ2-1	TGTGCCAGCAGTACCGGGACAGGGGCAAACAATGAGCAGTTCTTC	CASSTGTGANNEQFF
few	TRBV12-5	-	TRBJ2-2	TGTGCTAGTGGTCAGGGGTACCCCGGGGAGCTGTTTTTT	CASGQGYPGELFF
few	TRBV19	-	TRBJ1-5	TGTGCCAGTAGTGATGCAGTCGATCAGCCCCAGCATTTT	CASSDAVDQPQHF
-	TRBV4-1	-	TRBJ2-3	TGCGCCAGCAGCCCCCAACTTGGTGATACGCAGTATTTT	CASSPQLGDTQYF